Following are 11 T cell receptor beta chains from one sample sequenced in a study of T cell changes during pregnancy in multiple sclerosis. The table came from immunoSEQ multiplex PCR; TCRdb's copy has only in-frame clones and leaves some out. The sample has about 48,000 clones; 85% to 95% are singletons. This specimen consisted of CD4+ T cells from peripheral blood mononuclear cells, obtained in the second trimester of pregnancy. Source of these receptors: a female donor in good health, enrolled as a control in a pregnancy study.

This chain connects TRBV19 to TRBJ1-2; 10 positions match TRBD1. This CDR3 is 15 amino acids long. Trimming cost V 3 bases and J 6 bases; bases outside gene matches: 7. From germline, CDR1 is LNHDA and CDR2 SQIVND (reference sequence). The CDR3 loop reads CASSIITGTGDGYTF. The CDR3 DNA is TGTGCCAGTAGTATTATTACCGGGACAGGGGATGGCTACACCTTC.

In this sample, this clone turned up a few times. At one end, the junction sequence differs from germline, possibly due to a read error. The chain recombines TRBV12-5 with TRBJ1-1; no clear D gene. Per the germline V gene, CDR1 is LGHNT and CDR2 is FRNRAP. The CDR3 spans 12 residues. The CDR3 DNA reads TGTGCTAGTGGTACGATAGATACTGGAGCTTTCTTT. Its protein is CASGTIDTGAFF.

The rearrangement links TRBV12-1 to TRBJ1-1; the table's D call, TRBD1, has no DNA check behind it. TRBV12-1 represents a pseudogene. CDR3 size: 16 residues. The CDR3 DNA follows: TGTGCCAGCAGCTTTGAGGGACAGGGCCTCGACACTGAAGCTTTCTTT. This sequence encodes CASSFEGQGLDTEAFF.

The chain links TRBV7-9 to TRBJ2-5, with TRBD1 matching over 10 bases. CDR1 is SEHNR, CDR2 FQNEAQ, per germline (reference sequence). V lost 3 bases and J lost 5; bases outside the gene matches: 6. This CDR3 has 15 amino acids. The CDR3 coding sequence is TGTGCCAGCAGCTTGGGGACAGGGGTATCGGAGACCCAGTACTTC. It translates to CASSLGTGVSETQYF.

For the CDR3, the DNA is TGTGCCAGCACCTCGTTCCACGAGCAGTACTTC. This translates into CASTSFHEQYF. The V call is TRBV7-2, the J call TRBJ2-7; D is unresolved. Germline values: CDR1 SGHTA, CDR2 FQGNSA. Trimming stripped 7 bases from V and 5 bases from J, with 9 bases between. This CDR3 contains 11 residues.

This clone was detected a few times. The V and J genes are TRBV4-3 and TRBJ1-6; D ambiguous. The length of the CDR3 is 13 residues. Germline lookup yields CDR1 LGHNA and CDR2 YSLEER. Trimming took 0 bases from V and 9 from J, leaving 6 bases between them. This CDR3 is CASSQERVSPLHF. CDR3 in DNA: TGCGCCAGCAGCCAAGAACGGGTTTCACCCCTCCACTTT.

The J gene is TRBJ1-2, the V gene TRBV6-5; no definite D call. This CDR3 has 13 residues. Trimming stripped 6 bases from V and 7 bases from J, with 15 bases between. Germline V CDR1 and CDR2: MNHEY, SVGAGI. The CDR3: CASSDRRGFGYTF. The CDR3 region has the DNA TGTGCCAGCAGCGACCGCCGAGGGTTTGGCTACACCTTC.

The rearrangement links TRBV28 to TRBJ1-4; D not resolved. CDR1 and CDR2 from the germline V gene are MDHEN and SYDVKM. V was pared by 1 base and J by 2 bases, with 8 bases between. The CDR3 runs 15 residues. The CDR3 DNA sequence: TGTGCCAGCAGTTTATATTTCGGGACTAATGAAAAACTGTTTTTT. Protein: CASSLYFGTNEKLFF.

This sequence joins TRBV5-1 and TRBJ2-2, with TRBD1 matching over 8 bases. The J segment lost 6 bases and the V segment lost 0 bases, leaving 10 bases of the junction unmatched. Germline CDR1 is SGHRS and CDR2 is YFSETQ. The CDR3 spans 17 residues. As DNA, the CDR3 is TGCGCCAGCAGCTTGGCTTCGGCAGGGGGCGCATCCGGGGAGCTGTTTTTT. It translates to CASSLASAGGASGELFF.

This chain links TRBV5-4 with TRBJ1-1, with D uncertain. The V end lost 3 bases, the J end lost 6 bases, and 15 bases lay between the germline ends. The CDR3 contains 14 residues. The germline gives CDR1 SGHNT, CDR2 YYREEE (reference sequence). The CDR3 protein is CASSSNTIFSEAFF. Written as DNA, the CDR3 is TGTGCCAGCAGCTCAAATACTATTTTCTCTGAAGCTTTCTTT.

The chain uses TRBV5-1 and TRBJ2-2; D is unresolved. From germline, CDR1 is SGHRS and CDR2 YFSETQ. Trimming left V 0 bases short and J 2 bases short, with 5 bases between. The CDR3 consists of 14 residues. This CDR3 reads CASSLGSNTGELFF. In DNA, the CDR3 is TGCGCCAGCAGCTTGGGGAGTAACACCGGGGAGCTGTTTTTT.